This T cell receptor (beta chain) was identified in a study of blood T cells in healthy people across ages. The study's findings and limits: Greater diversity and more naive CD4+ cells were seen in long-lived donors than in aged donors.

As to this clonotype: Its antigen is unknown.

A sample-barcoded 5' primer and a J-beta primer mix were used in a second PCR of about 7 to 12 cycles. A minimum of 2.5 million CDR3-containing paired-end reads was obtained for each sample. TCRdb reanalysed the 5' RACE reads using MiXCR and keeps one entry per CDR3 protein. The sample lists around 600,000 distinct CDR3 sequences; around 48% were seen once. This CDR3 has 15 residues. The V gene's germline CDR1 is SEHNR and CDR2 FQNEAQ (reference sequence). Deletions cut 1 base from V and 5 bases from J, with 14 bases between. This receptor was identified in a man at least 80 years old in good health. Source material: blood. The V and J genes are TRBV7-9 and TRBJ2-5; the D call may be TRBD1 or TRBD2 (5 bases each). DNA of the CDR3: TGTGCCAGCAGCTTAGAAGGGACGGCGGTGGAGACCCAGTACTTC. This codes for CASSLEGTAVETQYF.